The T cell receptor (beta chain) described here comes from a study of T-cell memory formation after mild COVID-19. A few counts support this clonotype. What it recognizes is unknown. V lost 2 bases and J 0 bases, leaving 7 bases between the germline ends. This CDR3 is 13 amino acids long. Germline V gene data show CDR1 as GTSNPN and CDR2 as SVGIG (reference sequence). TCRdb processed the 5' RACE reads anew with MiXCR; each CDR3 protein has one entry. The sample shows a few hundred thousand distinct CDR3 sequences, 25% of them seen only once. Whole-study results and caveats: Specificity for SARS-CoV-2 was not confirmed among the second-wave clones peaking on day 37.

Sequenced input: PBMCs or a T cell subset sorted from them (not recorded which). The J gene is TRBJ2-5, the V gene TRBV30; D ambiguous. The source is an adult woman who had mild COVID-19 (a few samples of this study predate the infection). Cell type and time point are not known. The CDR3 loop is CAWSWSNQETQYF. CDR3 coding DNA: TGTGCCTGGAGTTGGAGCAACCAAGAGACCCAGTACTTC.